The 29 T cell receptor beta chains below all came from one sample that was sequenced in a study of blood T cell repertoires in COVID-19 (TCRdb year 2020). The method behind the library was the immunoSEQ multiplex PCR assay. Not all clones reach the TCRdb copy of this immuneACCESS table, which keeps in-frame sequences only. Checked studies attribute under half of the gap to unresolved V genes and leave the rest unexplained. The sample data list 100,000 to 150,000 clones, and roughly 91% of these were observed just once. Roughly 3.9% of the sample rests with the top ten. Sequenced sample: peripheral blood. These receptors were collected from a man in his 60s with COVID-19, enrolled during active disease.

A single count supports this clone. The genes are TRBV9 and TRBJ2-5; TRBD2 matches 8 bases. Per germline, CDR1 SGDLS and CDR2 YYNGEE. V was clipped by 1 base and J by 5 bases; unmatched bases: 7. This CDR3 region has 15 residues. This CDR3 reads CASSVLAGFSETQYF. In DNA form, the CDR3 reads TGTGCCAGCAGCGTACTAGCGGGTTTTAGTGAGACCCAGTACTTC. Complete variable domain (other parts from reference TRBV9 and TRBJ2-5): DSGVTQTPKHLITATGQRVTLRCSPRSGDLSVYWYQQSLDQGLQFLIQYYNGEERAKGNILERFSAQQFPDLHSELNLSSLELGDSALYFCASSVLAGFSETQYFGPGTRLLVL.

The chain recombines TRBV30 with TRBJ1-2; 9 bases map to TRBD1. The germline V gene has CDR1 GTSNPN and CDR2 SVGIG (reference sequence). The CDR3 has 12 amino acids. Unmatched junction bases numbered 8, after V lost 6 bases and J lost 9 bases. CDR3 bases: TGTGCCTGCCCCAGGACAGGGGAGCGCTACACCTTC. Amino acids: CACPRTGERYTF.

V gene TRBV5-1 combines with J gene TRBJ1-1; D unclear. The CDR3 runs 15 residues. V was trimmed by 5 bases and J by 1 base, leaving 15 bases between them. Germline V gene lookup returns CDR1 SGHRS and CDR2 YFSETQ. The CDR3 DNA reads TGCGCCAGCAGTCTGCTCGGGGAGGGGAACACTGAAGCTTTCTTT. It is translated as CASSLLGEGNTEAFF. The variable domain in full, with the rest retrieved from reference TRBV5-1 and TRBJ1-1, is KAGVTQTPRYLIKTRGQQVTLSCSPISGHRSVSWYQQTPGQGLQFLFEYFSETQRNKGNFPGRFSGRQFSNSRSEMNVSTLELGDSALYLCASSLLGEGNTEAFFGQGTRLTVV.

The chain joins TRBV6-5 to TRBJ1-1; D possibly corresponds to TRBD1 (6 bases). V lost 0 bases to trimming and J lost 5 bases, with 7 bases between them. This CDR3 is 13 amino acids long. The germline V gene has CDR1 MNHEY and CDR2 SVGAGI. The CDR3 protein is CASSYSRGTEAFF. The CDR3 nucleotides are TGTGCCAGCAGTTACTCCAGGGGTACTGAAGCTTTCTTT.

The rearrangement links TRBV9 to TRBJ2-2, with 11 nucleotides matching TRBD1. The J segment lost 6 bases and the V segment lost 4 bases, leaving 5 bases of the junction unmatched. The CDR3 spans 15 residues. Germline values: CDR1 SGDLS, CDR2 YYNGEE. CDR3 protein: CASSLGDRGAGELFF. CDR3 in DNA: TGTGCCAGCAGCCTGGGGGACAGGGGGGCCGGGGAGCTGTTTTTT.

This rearrangement joins TRBV30 to TRBJ1-1; the match to TRBD1 covers 7 bases. J was trimmed by 3 bases and V by 4 bases; bases with no gene match: 2. Germline CDR1 GTSNPN, CDR2 SVGIG (reference sequence). The CDR3 runs 12 residues. CDR3 nucleotides: TGTGCCTGGAACAGGGGTGACACTGAAGCTTTCTTT. Its protein product is CAWNRGDTEAFF.

In this sample, this clone turned up once. As DNA, the CDR3 is TGTGCCAGCAGTTTCCTACTCAAGACAGGCGCCACCTACGAGCAGTACTTC. It is translated as CASSFLLKTGATYEQYF. V usage is TRBV27 and J usage is TRBJ2-7; TRBD1 might be the D (6 bases). In germline, CDR1 is MNHEY, CDR2 SMNVEV (reference sequence). Trimming removed 3 bases at V and 2 bases at J, with 20 bases between. This CDR3 spans 17 amino acids.

The rearrangement joins TRBV30 to TRBJ2-6; a possible D gene is TRBD1 (6 bases). Trimming took 4 bases from V and 0 from J, leaving 13 bases between them. The length of the CDR3 is 16 residues. Germline V gene sequence: CDR1 GTSNPN, CDR2 SVGIG (reference sequence). The CDR3 protein is CAWIRQGNSGANVLTF. The CDR3 DNA sequence: TGTGCCTGGATACGGCAGGGGAACTCTGGGGCCAACGTCCTGACTTTC.

As for this clone: The same CDR3 can be traced to other DNA sequences in this sample. The chain is built from TRBV18 and TRBJ1-5, with TRBD1 as a possible D gene (5 bases). The ends were cut back, 3 bases at V and 1 base at J, with 10 bases in the middle. Germline loops: CDR1 KGHSH, CDR2 LQKENI. This CDR3 contains 15 residues. CDR3 nucleotide sequence: TGTGCCAGCTCACCTCAGGGAGGGAGCAATCAGCCCCAGCATTTT. Its translation is CASSPQGGSNQPQHF.

The chain has TRBV28 and TRBJ1-1; D is perhaps TRBD1 (6 bases). Trimming pared 6 bases from V and 10 bases from J, leaving 18 bases between. This CDR3 is built from 13 residues. Per the germline V gene, CDR1 is MDHEN and CDR2 is SYDVKM. The CDR3 coding sequence is TGTGCCAGCAGGTCAGGGGTAGGGCTCGGAGCTTTCTTT. Translated, it gives CASRSGVGLGAFF.

The CDR3 DNA is TGCGCCAGCAGCCCTCTAGCGGGGGGCGGGAAGACCCAGTACTTC. Translation: CASSPLAGGGKTQYF. The rearrangement joins TRBV5-1 to TRBJ2-5; 11 nucleotides align to TRBD2. Trimming at V came to 4 bases and at J to 6 bases, leaving 8 bases not matched to a gene. CDR3 length equals 15 residues. Per germline, CDR1 SGHRS and CDR2 YFSETQ. Looking up the rest from reference TRBV5-1 and TRBJ2-5 gives the full variable domain: KAGVTQTPRYLIKTRGQQVTLSCSPISGHRSVSWYQQTPGQGLQFLFEYFSETQRNKGNFPGRFSGRQFSNSRSEMNVSTLELGDSALYLCASSPLAGGGKTQYFGPGTRLLVL.

The chain couples TRBV5-8 to TRBJ1-5; 7 nucleotides match TRBD1. The CDR3 spans 15 residues. V trimming: 6 bases; J trimming: 4 bases; junction bases outside the gene matches: 10. The germline gives CDR1 SGHTS, CDR2 YDEGEE. This chain's CDR3 is CASTTPGTANQPQHF. As DNA, the CDR3 is TGTGCCAGCACCACCCCCGGGACAGCAAATCAGCCCCAGCATTTT.

This clone was counted a single time. V and J are TRBV6-2 or TRBV6-3 and TRBJ1-1, with 9 bases lining up with TRBD1. Unmatched junction bases numbered 7, after V lost 5 bases and J lost 3 bases. CDR3 size: 15 residues. Germline values: CDR1 MNHEY, CDR2 SVGEGT. The CDR3 spells CASSPRGQGYTEAFF. CDR3 coding DNA: TGTGCCAGCAGTCCAAGGGGACAGGGCTACACTGAAGCTTTCTTT.

CDR3 region: CASSYNSGGRGTDTQYF. The CDR3 coding sequence is TGTGCCAGCAGTTACAATAGCGGGGGCCGGGGCACAGATACGCAGTATTTT. The gene calls are TRBV6-2 or TRBV6-3 and TRBJ2-3, with 9 bases aligning to TRBD2. Germline V gives CDR1 MNHEY, CDR2 SVGEGT. The CDR3 length is 17 residues. The J segment lost 1 base and the V segment lost 2 bases, leaving 7 bases of the junction unmatched.

The chain links TRBV28 to TRBJ1-6, with D hard to call. Germline assignment: CDR1 MDHEN and CDR2 SYDVKM. Trimming stripped 6 bases from V and 8 bases from J, with 17 bases between. This CDR3 contains 15 residues. The CDR3 region has the DNA TGTGCCAGCAGCTTCGGAGGGTCCGGCGATTCACCCCTCCACTTT. Its translation: CASSFGGSGDSPLHF. The full variable domain, its missing parts supplied by reference TRBV28 and TRBJ1-6, is DVKVTQSSRYLVKRTGEKVFLECVQDMDHENMFWYRQDPGLGLRLIYFSYDVKMKEKGDIPEGYSVSREKKERFSLILESASTNQTSMYLCASSFGGSGDSPLHFGNGTRLTVT.

The V call is TRBV10-2, the J call TRBJ1-3; a possible D gene is TRBD1 (5 bases). V lost 0 bases and J 2 bases, leaving 5 bases between the germline ends. CDR3 length: 14 amino acids. The germline CDR1 and CDR2 sequences are WSHSY and SAAADI. CDR3 nucleotide sequence: TGCGCCAGCAGTGAGTCGACAGCTGGAAACACCATATATTTT. Translated: CASSESTAGNTIYF.

The V call is TRBV2, the J call TRBJ1-3; unclear D gene. This CDR3 region has 14 residues. V was cut by 7 bases and J by 3 bases, with 13 bases left in between. The germline V gene has CDR1 SNHLY and CDR2 FYNNEI. The CDR3 spells CASIEDRLGNTIYF. The CDR3 nucleotides are TGTGCCAGCATAGAGGATCGCCTTGGAAACACCATATATTTT.

This chain connects TRBV18 to TRBJ2-7; a possible D gene is TRBD2 (5 bases). This CDR3 has 14 amino acids. Between the trimmed V and J ends, which lost 0 bases and 5 bases, there was a span of 11 bases. Per the germline V gene, CDR1 is KGHSH and CDR2 is LQKENI. The CDR3 DNA follows: TGTGCCAGCTCACCACCTACTAGGGTCGACGAGCAGTACTTC. Translation: CASSPPTRVDEQYF.

This rearrangement joins TRBV6-5 to TRBJ1-2; tentative D call: TRBD1 (5 bases). The V gene's germline CDR1 is MNHEY and CDR2 SVGAGI. The germline V and J ends were trimmed by 0 bases and 2 bases, with 10 bases remaining between them. CDR3 size: 15 residues. CDR3 region: CASSYSTGSNYGYTF. Here the CDR3 DNA reads TGTGCCAGCAGTTACTCCACAGGCAGCAACTATGGCTACACCTTC.

The chain links TRBV9 to TRBJ2-1; 9 bases agree with TRBD2. The V gene end was trimmed by 4 bases and the J gene end by 9 bases; junction bases not matched to a gene: 14. There are 16 residues in the CDR3. Germline CDR1 SGDLS, CDR2 YYNGEE. Here the CDR3 reads CASSPLAGLAPLEQFF. In nucleotides, the CDR3 is TGTGCCAGCAGCCCCTTGGCGGGACTAGCCCCTCTTGAGCAGTTCTTC.

V is TRBV19 and J is TRBJ2-3; 9 bases align to TRBD2. The CDR3 loop spans 15 amino acids. Germline-derived CDR1 and CDR2 are LNHDA and SQIVND (reference sequence). J gave up 6 bases and V 5 bases, and 9 bases lay outside the gene matches. CDR3 region: CASSRRTSDADTQYF. The CDR3 bases are TGTGCCAGTAGTCGGCGGACTAGCGACGCCGATACGCAGTATTTT.

The rearrangement joins TRBV7-2 to TRBJ2-7; TRBD1 aligns across 12 bases. Germline V gene sequence: CDR1 SGHTA, CDR2 FQGNSA. The CDR3 length is 16 residues. Trimming at V came to 5 bases and at J to 5 bases, leaving 10 bases not matched to a gene. The CDR3 loop is CASSLRAGTGGHEQYF. CDR3 in DNA: TGTGCCAGCAGCCTGAGGGCCGGGACAGGGGGCCACGAGCAGTACTTC.

V is TRBV11-3 and J is TRBJ2-7; D gene ambiguous. The CDR3 is made up of 14 amino acids. Looked up from germline, CDR1 is SGHNT and CDR2 is YENEEA. Trimming stripped 0 bases from V and 0 bases from J, with 6 bases between. CDR3 sequence: CASSLDYGSYEQYF. CDR3 coding DNA: TGTGCCAGCAGCTTAGATTACGGCTCCTACGAGCAGTACTTC.

The chain combines TRBV28 with TRBJ1-5; 7 nucleotides agree with TRBD1. Trimming removed 2 bases from V and 0 bases from J; junction bases left unmatched: 10. CDR1 is MDHEN and CDR2 is SYDVKM in the germline V gene. This CDR3 is built from 18 residues. CDR3 coding DNA: TGTGCCAGCAGTTTAGGGGGGACAGCTAAATATAGCAATCAGCCCCAGCATTTT. It encodes CASSLGGTAKYSNQPQHF.

As for this clone: Additional DNA sequences in this sample encode the identical CDR3. J is TRBJ1-2 and V is TRBV12-3 or TRBV12-4; TRBD1 might be the D (5 bases). Trimming stripped 3 bases from V and 5 bases from J, with 7 bases between. The CDR3 covers 12 residues. The CDR3 loop reads CASSFGGYGYTF. CDR3 coding DNA: TGTGCCAGCAGTTTCGGGGGATATGGCTACACCTTC.

In this sample, this clone turned up once. The DNA for the CDR3 is TGTGCCAGCAGTGAAGAAATCGGGACAGCATATGGCTACACCTTC. Protein: CASSEEIGTAYGYTF. V usage is TRBV6-1 and J usage is TRBJ1-2, with 7 bases that match TRBD1. Germline trimming cut 1 base from V and 5 bases from J; bases unmatched to any gene: 7. CDR1 and CDR2 from the germline V gene are MNHNS and SASEGT. This CDR3 spans 15 amino acids.

The chain joins TRBV6-5 to TRBJ1-3; D unresolved. With 7 bases removed from V and 6 bases from J, the gap between germline ends came to 16 bases. The CDR3 length is 14 residues. In germline, CDR1 is MNHEY, CDR2 SVGAGI. This CDR3 reads CASISGSALNTIYF. As DNA, the CDR3 is TGTGCCAGCATCTCGGGTTCAGCGTTAAACACCATATATTTT.

V and J are TRBV19 and TRBJ1-5; D is perhaps TRBD1 (6 bases). In germline, CDR1 is LNHDA, CDR2 SQIVND (reference sequence). With 6 bases removed from V and 4 bases from J, the gap between germline ends came to 13 bases. This CDR3 is built from 14 residues. The DNA for the CDR3 is TGTGCCAGTAGGATCCGGACAGATAATCAGCCCCAGCATTTT. It is translated as CASRIRTDNQPQHF.

The chain is built from TRBV18 and TRBJ1-1; a possible D gene is TRBD1 (5 bases). Germline V CDR1 and CDR2: KGHSH, LQKENI. The CDR3 consists of 14 residues. The germline V and J ends were trimmed by 6 bases and 0 bases, with 11 bases remaining between them. CDR3 bases: TGTGCCAGCTCCCAGGGCCGCATGAACACTGAAGCTTTCTTT. Its translation: CASSQGRMNTEAFF. The full variable domain, its missing parts supplied by reference TRBV18 and TRBJ1-1, is NAGVMQNPRHLVRRRGQEARLRCSPMKGHSHVYWYRQLPEEGLKFMVYLQKENIIDESGMPKERFSAEFPKEGPSILRIQQVVRGDSAAYFCASSQGRMNTEAFFGQGTRLTVV.